The 22 T cell receptor beta chains below were found in one sample sequenced in a study of T cell responses to AZD1222 COVID-19 vaccine. Generated by immunoSEQ multiplex PCR, the TCRdb table keeps only in-frame clones and is missing some. The repertoire holds 95,000 to 100,000 clones, about 86% seen once, with approximately 1.5% in the top ten. The source was peripheral blood, collected on day 0 of AZD1222 vaccination. The receptors here all came from an adult in good health.

The genes are TRBV7-9 and TRBJ1-2, with 7 nucleotides matching TRBD1. The CDR3 is 14 amino acids. The V and J ends lost 5 bases and 4 bases, in that order; junction bases with no gene match: 7. The germline V gene encodes CDR1 SEHNR and CDR2 FQNEAQ (reference sequence). The CDR3 nucleotides read TGTGCCAGCAGCGTTGACAGGGCTAGCTATGGCTACACCTTC. As protein: CASSVDRASYGYTF.

The genes are TRBV27 and TRBJ1-2; D gene unclear. The CDR3 has 11 amino acids. In germline, CDR1 is MNHEY, CDR2 SMNVEV (reference sequence). V was cut by 8 bases and J by 2 bases, with 6 bases left in between. CDR3 in amino acids: CASRSNYGYTF. DNA of the CDR3: TGTGCCAGCCGGTCGAACTATGGCTACACCTTC.

V usage is TRBV7-2 and J usage is TRBJ1-6, with unresolved D. V lost 2 bases to trimming and J lost 8 bases, with 13 bases between them. The CDR3 consists of 15 residues. Germline lookup yields CDR1 SGHTA and CDR2 FQGNSA. The DNA of the CDR3 is TGTGCCAGCAGCTTAATGGTGGGCGCAGATTCACCCCTCCACTTT. Protein sequence: CASSLMVGADSPLHF.

The rearrangement uses TRBV18 and TRBJ2-3; D ambiguous. This CDR3 is 15 amino acids long. Germline assignment: CDR1 KGHSH and CDR2 LQKENI. V lost 8 bases and J 4 bases, leaving 19 bases between the germline ends. The CDR3 DNA reads TGTGCCAGCACCTGGTCCCACCCACCCCCAGATACGCAGTATTTT. This translates into CASTWSHPPPDTQYF.

This rearrangement joins TRBV19 to TRBJ1-1; perhaps TRBD1 as D (6 bases). The germline CDR1 and CDR2 sequences are LNHDA and SQIVND (reference sequence). The ends were cut back, 2 bases at V and 6 bases at J, with 13 bases in the middle. The CDR3 spans 14 residues. The chain's CDR3 is CASSIQGRGAEAFF. The CDR3 region has the DNA TGTGCCAGTAGTATACAGGGGCGCGGAGCTGAAGCTTTCTTT.

This rearrangement joins TRBV4-3 to TRBJ2-6; possibly TRBD2 for D (6 bases). Germline CDR1 LGHNA, CDR2 YSLEER. Trimming removed 5 bases at V and 3 bases at J, with 14 bases between. This CDR3 region has 16 residues. This CDR3 is CASSYGGQGGANVLTF. The CDR3 DNA follows: TGCGCCAGCAGCTACGGAGGGCAGGGTGGGGCCAACGTCCTGACTTTC.

The V call is TRBV24-1, the J call TRBJ1-4, with TRBD1 identical over 10 bases. With 4 bases clipped from V and 8 bases from J, the junction kept 3 bases outside the gene matches. The CDR3 runs 14 residues. The germline gives CDR1 KGHDR, CDR2 SFDVKD. CDR3 region: CATSEGTGDEKLFF. The CDR3 bases are TGTGCCACCAGTGAAGGGACAGGGGACGAAAAACTGTTTTTT.

This clone was observed a single time. This chain uses TRBV14 with TRBJ2-7; D may be TRBD1 or TRBD2 (5 bases each). The CDR3 loop spans 14 amino acids. Per the germline V gene, CDR1 is SGHDN and CDR2 is FVKESK. Trimming left V 2 bases short and J 7 bases short, with 15 bases between. The CDR3 protein is CASSQPWDGGEQYF. The CDR3 DNA follows: TGTGCCAGCAGCCAACCCTGGGACGGCGGGGAGCAGTACTTC.

This clone was picked up one time. This rearrangement joins TRBV5-1 to TRBJ1-5; TRBD1 matches at 7 bases. V gave up 4 bases and J gave up 3 bases; unmatched junction bases: 4. Germline V gene sequence: CDR1 SGHRS, CDR2 YFSETQ. The CDR3 is 14 residues long. The CDR3 loop reads CASSRTGNNQPQHF. Here the CDR3 DNA reads TGCGCCAGCAGCCGGACAGGAAACAATCAGCCCCAGCATTTT.

The sample holds a few counts of this clone. The rearrangement joins TRBV28 to TRBJ2-3; possibly TRBD1 for D (5 bases). Germline CDR1 reads MDHEN; CDR2 reads SYDVKM. V shed 5 bases and J shed 5 bases, with 11 bases lying between them. The CDR3 length is 13 residues. CDR3 region: CASSNPQGDTQYF. In DNA form, the CDR3 reads TGTGCCAGCAGTAACCCCCAGGGAGATACGCAGTATTTT.

This clone was counted once. This chain joins TRBV29-1 and TRBJ2-3, with D possibly being TRBD2 (6 bases). Trimming pared 3 bases from V and 2 bases from J, leaving 9 bases between. The germline V gene has CDR1 SQVTM and CDR2 ANQGSEA. This CDR3 region has 13 residues. The chain's CDR3 is CSVDREITDTQYF. Here the CDR3 DNA reads TGCAGCGTTGACCGGGAGATCACAGATACGCAGTATTTT.

The chain links TRBV27 to TRBJ2-7, with D possibly being TRBD1 (6 bases). CDR3 length equals 13 residues. V lost 7 bases and J 3 bases, leaving 13 bases between the germline ends. Germline CDR1 is MNHEY and CDR2 is SMNVEV (reference sequence). The CDR3 region has the DNA TGTGCCAGCAAGACGTTAGGGGGCTACGAGCAGTACTTC. This encodes CASKTLGGYEQYF.

This clone was recorded a few times. This sequence joins TRBV6-5 and TRBJ1-6, with unresolved D. The CDR3 extends over 12 amino acids. Germline V gene data show CDR1 as MNHEY and CDR2 as SVGAGI. The V end lost 5 bases, the J end lost 6 bases, and 5 bases lay between the germline ends. CDR3 sequence reads: CASSTANSPLHF. The CDR3 DNA reads TGTGCCAGCAGTACGGCTAATTCACCCCTCCACTTT.

The V call is TRBV28, the J call TRBJ2-2; D is possibly TRBD2 (5 bases). V was clipped by 7 bases and J by 4 bases, with 16 bases between them. CDR1 and CDR2 (germline): MDHEN, SYDVKM. The CDR3 consists of 15 residues. The CDR3 bases are TGTGCCAGCACGGGATCTCCTGGGCTCACCGGGGAGCTGTTTTTT. This codes for CASTGSPGLTGELFF.

The rearrangement uses TRBV4-2 and TRBJ1-1; no definite D call. Trimming stripped 0 bases from V and 4 bases from J, with 12 bases between. Germline loops: CDR1 LGHNA, CDR2 YNFKEQ. The CDR3 totals 15 residues. The CDR3 DNA sequence: TGTGCCAGCAGCCAAGATGTGAGGGCGGCCACTGAAGCTTTCTTT. Translating it yields CASSQDVRAATEAFF.

This CDR3 is CASSYSGQSTEAFF. For the CDR3, the DNA is TGTGCCAGCAGTTACTCGGGGCAGAGCACTGAAGCTTTCTTT. The V call is TRBV6-5, the J call TRBJ1-1; possible D gene TRBD1, 5 bases. Germline-derived CDR1 and CDR2 are MNHEY and SVGAGI. Trimming stripped 0 bases from V and 4 bases from J, with 9 bases between. The length of the CDR3 is 14 residues.

V usage is TRBV10-3 and J usage is TRBJ1-6; a weak D match, TRBD1 (5 bases). The CDR3 runs to 15 residues. Germline-derived CDR1 and CDR2 are ENHRY and SYGVKD. V was pared by 7 bases and J by 0 bases, with 10 bases between. The CDR3 is CAIKGPDSYNSPLHF. The DNA for the CDR3 is TGTGCCATCAAGGGACCAGACTCCTATAATTCACCCCTCCACTTT.

The rearrangement links TRBV28 to TRBJ2-7, with a tentative D call TRBD2 (6 bases). Germline CDR1 is MDHEN and CDR2 is SYDVKM. The CDR3 contains 15 residues. Trimming cost V 6 bases and J 5 bases, with 20 bases left between them. The CDR3, as DNA: TGTGCCAGCAGACGCCCCTCGACCGGGAGCGACGAGCAGTACTTC. Translation gives CASRRPSTGSDEQYF.

The chain combines TRBV5-8 with TRBJ2-3; the D gene is possibly TRBD2 (6 bases). Germline V gene sequence: CDR1 SGHTS, CDR2 YDEGEE. This CDR3 contains 14 residues. Trimming took 0 bases from V and 5 from J, leaving 10 bases between them. The chain's CDR3 is CASSLETGVDTQYF. CDR3 nucleotides: TGTGCCAGCAGCTTGGAGACGGGGGTAGATACGCAGTATTTT.

CDR3 amino acids: CASSLAAATIHNEQFF. CDR3 sequence (DNA): TGTGCCAGCAGCTTAGCGGCCGCGACTATCCACAATGAGCAGTTCTTC. The chain employs TRBV7-2 and TRBJ2-1; TRBD2 is a possible D gene (5 bases). Germline values: CDR1 SGHTA, CDR2 FQGNSA. This CDR3 has 16 amino acids. V was clipped by 0 bases and J by 5 bases, with 14 bases between them.

This clone showed up many times. For the CDR3, the DNA is TGTGCCAGCAGCCAAACGGGGCTGAACACTGAAGCTTTCTTT. It specifies CASSQTGLNTEAFF. The J gene is TRBJ1-1, the V gene TRBV14; weak D call: TRBD1 (5 bases). CDR1 is SGHDN and CDR2 is FVKESK in the germline V gene. The CDR3 has 14 residues. V was clipped by 2 bases and J by 0 bases, with 7 bases between them.

The rearrangement uses TRBV28 and TRBJ1-5; 7 nucleotides agree with TRBD1. Looked up from germline, CDR1 is MDHEN and CDR2 is SYDVKM. The CDR3 contains 15 residues. Trimming took 3 bases from V and 2 from J; bases not matched to a gene: 4. The CDR3 coding sequence is TGTGCCAGCAGTTTTGACAGGGCGGGCAATCAGCCCCAGCATTTT. It yields the protein CASSFDRAGNQPQHF.